This record covers a single T cell receptor beta chain. The data derive from a study of cytomegalovirus exposure and HLA in healthy donors. The germline V and J ends were trimmed by 0 bases and 4 bases, with 13 bases remaining between them. The CDR3 runs to 17 residues. Germline CDR1 and CDR2: MGHRA and YSYEKL. PCR employed 60 Vbeta and 13 Jbeta primers. Produced via immunoSEQ multiplex PCR; TCRdb's table is partial and in-frame only. The top ten hold approximately 22% of the sample, which has around 64,000 clones, roughly 72% seen once. The chain has TRBV4-1 and TRBJ2-6, with unresolved D. The receptor was isolated from a young woman in good health and CMV-seropositive. The sequenced sample consisted of PBMCs. CDR3 DNA: TGCGCCAGCAGCCAAGAAACCTATCTCTCAGGGGCCAACGTCCTGACTTTC. It encodes CASSQETYLSGANVLTF.